The 16 T cell receptor beta chains below all came from one sample that was sequenced in a study of OX40 agonist ivuxolimab in advanced cancers. Produced via immunoSEQ multiplex PCR; TCRdb's table is partial and in-frame only. The sample includes 68,000 or so clones, approximately 90% of them seen just once. The sequences come from CD4+ or CD8+ T cells sorted from blood, collected in a trial of the OX40 agonist ivuxolimab. These receptor sequences come from an adult with an advanced solid tumor such as melanoma, head and neck, liver or kidney cancer.

Remarks on this clone: A junction boundary mismatches the germline segment, possibly from a read error. V usage is TRBV10-3 and J usage is TRBJ2-7; 9 nucleotides align to TRBD2. This CDR3 has 11 residues. Germline lookup yields CDR1 ENHRY and CDR2 SYGVKD. CDR3 sequence (DNA): TGTGCCATCAGTGGTGGGACTAGCATCGACTTC. Its translation: CAISGGTSIDF.

The chain uses TRBV18 and TRBJ2-5; either TRBD1 or TRBD2 may fit D (5 bases each). The CDR3 is 12 amino acids. Germline V gene sequence: CDR1 KGHSH, CDR2 LQKENI. With 2 bases removed from V and 5 bases from J, the gap between germline ends came to 6 bases. The CDR3, as DNA: TGTGCCAGCTCACCATGGGGGGAGACCCAGTACTTC. Amino acids: CASSPWGETQYF.

The chain has TRBV9 and TRBJ2-7, with TRBD2 matching 14 bases. Germline CDR1 is SGDLS and CDR2 is YYNGEE. This CDR3 is built from 15 residues. V shed 4 bases, J shed 3 bases, and the junction held 3 bases outside the gene matches. This chain's CDR3 is CASSSGTSGSYEQYF. The CDR3 DNA reads TGTGCCAGCAGCTCCGGGACTAGCGGGAGCTACGAGCAGTACTTC.

The chain combines TRBV6-6 with TRBJ1-2; D not resolved. The CDR3 has 13 amino acids. Germline CDR1 is MNHNY and CDR2 is SVGAGI (reference sequence). V was pared by 0 bases and J by 5 bases, with 7 bases between. The CDR3 sequence is CASSYSVVYGYTF. The CDR3 DNA reads TGTGCCAGCAGTTACTCGGTCGTTTATGGCTACACCTTC.

The genes are TRBV11-3 and TRBJ2-3; D is perhaps TRBD2 (7 bases). CDR3 length: 17 amino acids. The germline V gene encodes CDR1 SGHNT and CDR2 YENEEA. V lost 3 bases and J lost 1, with 17 bases in between. The CDR3 here is CASSLEGGAGRTDTQYF. The CDR3 DNA follows: TGTGCCAGCAGCTTGGAAGGGGGGGCAGGGCGCACAGATACGCAGTATTTT.

The V call is TRBV6-1, the J call TRBJ1-4; 7 bases align to TRBD1. Losses at the gene ends were 4 bases for V and 1 base for J; bases not matched to a gene: 6. Germline values: CDR1 MNHNS, CDR2 SASEGT. The CDR3 length is 16 residues. The DNA for the CDR3 is TGTGCCAGCAGTGTATCGACAGGGAGAACTAATGAAAAACTGTTTTTT. It codes for CASSVSTGRTNEKLFF.

The chain carries TRBV19 and TRBJ2-3; 16 bases agree with TRBD2. V lost 7 bases to trimming and J lost 4 bases; unmatched junction nucleotides: 8. The CDR3 loop spans 17 amino acids. The germline gives CDR1 LNHDA, CDR2 SQIVND (reference sequence). The CDR3 here is CASTRGLAGGPADTQYF. DNA of the CDR3: TGTGCCAGTACCCGGGGACTAGCGGGAGGGCCAGCAGATACGCAGTATTTT.

This clone was detected once. The chain employs TRBV6-5 and TRBJ1-3; D gene ambiguous. Germline CDR1 MNHEY, CDR2 SVGAGI. CDR3 length: 15 residues. The V gene lost 6 bases and the J gene lost 0 bases, with 12 bases spanning the gap. CDR3: CASRREITSGNTIYF. The CDR3 coding sequence is TGTGCCAGCAGGAGAGAGATAACCTCTGGAAACACCATATATTTT.

The chain uses TRBV29-1 and TRBJ1-2; no reliable D call. V was trimmed by 1 base and J by 5 bases, leaving 5 bases between them. Looked up from germline, CDR1 is SQVTM and CDR2 is ANQGSEA. This CDR3 spans 11 amino acids. CDR3 sequence (DNA): TGCAGCGTTGAAGGGACGTATGGCTACACCTTC. Amino acid sequence: CSVEGTYGYTF.

V usage is TRBV10-1 and J usage is TRBJ2-5, with D possibly matching TRBD1 (6 bases). CDR3 length: 14 residues. The V and J ends lost 0 bases and 3 bases respectively, with 8 bases between them. Germline loops: CDR1 WNHNN, CDR2 SYGVQD (reference sequence). The chain's CDR3 is CASSESRGEETQYF. In DNA form, the CDR3 reads TGCGCCAGCAGTGAGTCCAGGGGCGAAGAGACCCAGTACTTC.

This chain links TRBV7-9 with TRBJ2-1; D is possibly TRBD2 (5 bases). V dropped 3 bases and J dropped 2 bases, with 14 bases sitting between them. CDR3 length: 16 amino acids. Germline V gene lookup returns CDR1 SEHNR and CDR2 FQNEAQ (reference sequence). CDR3 amino acids: CASSFFPGIPYNEQFF. The CDR3 DNA reads TGTGCCAGCAGCTTTTTCCCCGGGATCCCCTACAATGAGCAGTTCTTC. The whole variable domain, filled in from reference TRBV7-9 and TRBJ2-1, reads DTGVSQNPRHKITKRGQNVTFRCDPISEHNRLYWYRQTLGQGPEFLTYFQNEAQLEKSRLLSDRFSAERPKGSFSTLEIQRTEQGDSAMYLCASSFFPGIPYNEQFFGPGTRLTVL.

V is TRBV4-2 and J is TRBJ2-7, with D possibly matching TRBD2 (6 bases). The CDR3 is 16 residues long. V was trimmed by 0 bases and J by 1 base, leaving 13 bases between them. Per the germline V gene, CDR1 is LGHNA and CDR2 is YNFKEQ. The CDR3, as DNA: TGTGCCAGCAGCCAAGATCCGGCGGGGACGTCCTACGAGCAGTACTTC. Amino acid sequence: CASSQDPAGTSYEQYF.

This chain uses TRBV5-1 with TRBJ2-2; 7 nucleotides align to TRBD1. This CDR3 spans 15 amino acids. Germline CDR1 SGHRS, CDR2 YFSETQ. V shed 5 bases, J shed 0 bases, and the junction held 4 bases outside the gene matches. The CDR3 coding sequence is TGCGCCAGCAGGGACGGGACAGCGAACACCGGGGAGCTGTTTTTT. It yields the protein CASRDGTANTGELFF. Supplemented by reference TRBV5-1 and TRBJ2-2, the full variable domain reads KAGVTQTPRYLIKTRGQQVTLSCSPISGHRSVSWYQQTPGQGLQFLFEYFSETQRNKGNFPGRFSGRQFSNSRSEMNVSTLELGDSALYLCASRDGTANTGELFFGEGSRLTVL.

This clone has more than one count but fewer than ten. The chain is built from TRBV5-1 and TRBJ2-3; 8 positions agree with TRBD1. Germline CDR1 and CDR2: SGHRS and YFSETQ. V lost 4 bases and J lost 2; bases outside the gene matches: 9. There are 16 residues in the CDR3. CDR3 sequence: CASSTGQGSITDTQYF. The CDR3 DNA follows: TGCGCCAGCAGCACTGGACAGGGTTCTATCACAGATACGCAGTATTTT.

The rearrangement joins TRBV21-1 to TRBJ2-5. TRBV21-1 is described as a pseudogene. This CDR3 has 10 residues. In DNA, the CDR3 is TGTGCCAGCAGCATTCAGCCAGAGTACTTC. Its protein product is CASSIQPEYF.

The chain employs TRBV6-5 and TRBJ2-1, with D uncertain. The CDR3 totals 14 residues. Trimming left V 0 bases short and J 15 bases short, with 18 bases between. The germline gives CDR1 MNHEY, CDR2 SVGAGI. The chain's CDR3 is CASSYSPTLIFPFF. In nucleotides, the CDR3 is TGTGCCAGCAGTTACTCCCCGACATTAATTTTCCCGTTCTTC.